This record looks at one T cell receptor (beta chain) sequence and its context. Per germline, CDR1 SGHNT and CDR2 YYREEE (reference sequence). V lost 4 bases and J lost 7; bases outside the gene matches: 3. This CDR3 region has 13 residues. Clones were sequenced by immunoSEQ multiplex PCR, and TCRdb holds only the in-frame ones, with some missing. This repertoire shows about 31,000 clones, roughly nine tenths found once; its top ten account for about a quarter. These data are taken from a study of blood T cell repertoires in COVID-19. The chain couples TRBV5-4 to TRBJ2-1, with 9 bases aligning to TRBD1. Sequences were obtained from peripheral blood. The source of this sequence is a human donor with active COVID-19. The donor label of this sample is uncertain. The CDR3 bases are TGTGCCAGCAGCGCGACAGGGGGGAATGAGCAGTTCTTC. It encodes CASSATGGNEQFF.